One sample yielded the 7 T cell receptor beta chains listed below, sequenced in a study of Graves' ophthalmopathy and Graves' hyperthyroidism. RNA transcripts provided the template for amplifying TCR beta CDR3 regions. In the first round, RT-PCR was carried out with HTBI primers, and a multiplex PCR formed the second round. TCRdb re-analysed the multiplex PCR reads in MiXCR, keeping a single row per CDR3 protein. Of around 600,000 distinct CDR3 sequences listed, roughly two fifths are singletons. Sequenced material: peripheral blood. The receptors derive from an adult man with Graves' ophthalmopathy.

CDR3 in DNA: TGTGCCAGCAGCCAAGATCTGGCACTAGCAGAATTCTACGAGCAGTACTTC. Protein product: CASSQDLALAEFYEQYF. This rearrangement joins TRBV9 to TRBJ2-7, with D maybe TRBD2 (6 bases). V lost 4 bases, J lost 3 bases, and 23 bases lay in between. Germline V gene sequence: CDR1 SGDLS, CDR2 YYNGEE. The CDR3 is 17 residues long.

V gene TRBV3-1 combines with J gene TRBJ2-7; 7 nucleotides agree with TRBD2. Germline V gene data show CDR1 as LGHDT and CDR2 as YNNKEL (reference sequence). Trimming at V came to 2 bases and at J to 5 bases, leaving 0 bases not matched to a gene. The CDR3 has 12 amino acids. The CDR3 spells CASSQLADEQYF. Here the CDR3 DNA reads TGTGCCAGCAGCCAACTAGCGGACGAGCAGTACTTC.

This clonotype came up once. This CDR3 is missing its conserved last phenylalanine or tryptophan, likely due to a read error. CDR3 in DNA: TGTGCCAGCAGCTTGGGGAAACAGGGGAAGGAGGAGACCCAGTACCTC. This translates into CASSLGKQGKEETQYL. This rearrangement joins TRBV11-2 to TRBJ2-5, with 7 positions matching TRBD1. CDR1 and CDR2 from the germline V gene are SGHAT and FQNNGV. The trim removed 3 bases at V and 5 bases at J, leaving 12 bases unmatched. This CDR3 has 16 amino acids.

In its sample, this clonotype was seen many times. The chain couples TRBV15 to TRBJ1-4; 7 bases fit TRBD1. Losses at the gene ends were 1 base for V and 4 bases for J; bases not matched to a gene: 6. This CDR3 has 16 residues. Germline lookup yields CDR1 LNHNV and CDR2 YYDKDF (reference sequence). CDR3 loop: CATSRALDRRNEKLFF. The CDR3 DNA is TGTGCCACCAGCAGAGCCCTGGACAGGCGTAATGAAAAACTGTTTTTT.

This clonotype was counted a single time. V gene TRBV24-1 combines with J gene TRBJ1-6; no clear D gene. This CDR3 region has 14 residues. Germline loops: CDR1 KGHDR, CDR2 SFDVKD. V was pared by 4 bases and J by 8 bases, with 11 bases between. The CDR3 is CATSEGGVYSPLHF. CDR3 sequence (DNA): TGTGCCACCAGTGAGGGAGGCGTTTATTCACCCCTCCACTTT.

Here the CDR3 DNA reads TGTGCCATCAGTGAGGCTCGGTCTAACTATGGCTACACCTTC. This gives the protein CAISEARSNYGYTF. This chain connects TRBV10-3 to TRBJ1-2; D not resolved. The germline V gene has CDR1 ENHRY and CDR2 SYGVKD. Trimming cost V 2 bases and J 0 bases, with 7 bases left between them. This CDR3 is 14 amino acids long.

Many counts were recorded for this clonotype. This sequence joins TRBV25-1 and TRBJ2-2; possibly TRBD1 for D (6 bases). The germline gives CDR1 MGHDK, CDR2 SYGVNS. The CDR3 runs to 14 residues. V gave up 11 bases and J gave up 2 bases, with 15 bases separating them. CDR3 loop: CAFCRDINTGELFF. In DNA, the CDR3 is TGTGCCTTCTGCCGGGACATCAACACCGGGGAGCTGTTTTTT.